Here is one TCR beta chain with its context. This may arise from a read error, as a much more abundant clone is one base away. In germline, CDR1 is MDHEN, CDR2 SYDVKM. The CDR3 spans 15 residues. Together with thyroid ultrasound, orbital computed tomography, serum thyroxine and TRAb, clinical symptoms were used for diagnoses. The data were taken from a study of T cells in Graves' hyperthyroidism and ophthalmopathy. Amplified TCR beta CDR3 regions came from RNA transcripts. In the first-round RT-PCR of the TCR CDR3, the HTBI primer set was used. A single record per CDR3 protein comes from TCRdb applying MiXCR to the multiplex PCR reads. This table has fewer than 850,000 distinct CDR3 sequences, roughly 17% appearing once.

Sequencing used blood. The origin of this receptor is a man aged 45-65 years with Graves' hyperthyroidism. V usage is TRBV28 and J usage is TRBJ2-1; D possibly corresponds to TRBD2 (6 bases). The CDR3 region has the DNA TGTGCCTGCAGTTTTATTAGCGGAACCTACAATGAGCAGTTCTTC. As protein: CACSFISGTYNEQFF.